This T cell receptor (beta chain) was captured by sequencing in a study of T-cell memory formation after mild COVID-19. Looking at the study overall: Clusters were largely donor specific. General study points: Some responding clones appeared in pre-infection memory, suggesting cross-reactive memory joined.

After 5'RACE with constant-segment primers, TCR alpha and TCR beta cDNA libraries carrying sample barcodes and UMIs were obtained. One entry per CDR3 protein results from TCRdb running MiXCR on the 5' RACE reads. The table shows almost 550,000 distinct CDR3 sequences, with about a fifth occurring only once. As regards this clonotype: The antigen remains unidentified.

The V gene end was trimmed by 6 bases and the J gene end by 4 bases; junction bases not matched to a gene: 5. This CDR3 spans 15 amino acids. From germline, CDR1 is SGHVS and CDR2 FQNEAQ. The rearrangement links TRBV7-8 to TRBJ2-3; 12 nucleotides match TRBD2. The clonotype comes from an adult woman who had mild COVID-19 (a few samples of this study predate the infection). Cell type and time point are not known. Material for sequencing was PBMCs or a T cell subset sorted from them (not recorded which). This CDR3 is CASRLLAGGADTQYF. CDR3 nucleotides: TGTGCCAGCAGACTACTAGCGGGGGGTGCAGATACGCAGTATTTT. The entire variable domain, with the rest obtained from reference TRBV7-8 and TRBJ2-3, is as follows: GAGVSQSPRYKVAKRGQDVALRCDPISGHVSLFWYQQALGQGPEFLTYFQNEAQLDKSGLPSDRFFAERPEGSVSTLKIQRTQQEDSAVYLCASRLLAGGADTQYFGPGTRLTVL.